This T cell receptor (beta chain) was captured in a study of cytomegalovirus exposure and HLA in healthy donors. In the study overall: In an earlier analysis, 95 million to 140 million unique TCR beta sequences were found from some 180 million T cells.

The study's findings and limits: Reportedly, fewer N-insertions than the approximately 700-donor mean appeared in an Asian-associated ancestry cluster in a later analysis. Later, TCR association rates were found to vary by HLA locus, highest for DRB1 and lowest for HLA-C. TCR beta sequences reportedly predicted most subjects' HLA-A and HLA-B alleles accurately.

The CDR3 is made up of 14 amino acids. Germline CDR1 ENHRY, CDR2 SYGVKD. Trimming at V came to 4 bases and at J to 1 base, leaving 1 base not matched to a gene. As concerns this clone: Antigen: not known.

A multiplex PCR was run with 60 Vbeta primers and 13 Jbeta primers. Only in-frame clones appear in the TCRdb table, and some are missing; sequencing was by immunoSEQ multiplex PCR. The table lists about 160,000 clones, about 82% of them singletons. The sequencing sample was made of PBMCs. The genes are TRBV10-3 and TRBJ2-1; TRBD1 matches 7 bases. The TCR was taken from a young woman in good health and CMV-seropositive. CDR3 loop: CAISGDSSYNEQFF. CDR3 DNA: TGTGCCATCAGTGGGGACAGTTCCTACAATGAGCAGTTCTTC.